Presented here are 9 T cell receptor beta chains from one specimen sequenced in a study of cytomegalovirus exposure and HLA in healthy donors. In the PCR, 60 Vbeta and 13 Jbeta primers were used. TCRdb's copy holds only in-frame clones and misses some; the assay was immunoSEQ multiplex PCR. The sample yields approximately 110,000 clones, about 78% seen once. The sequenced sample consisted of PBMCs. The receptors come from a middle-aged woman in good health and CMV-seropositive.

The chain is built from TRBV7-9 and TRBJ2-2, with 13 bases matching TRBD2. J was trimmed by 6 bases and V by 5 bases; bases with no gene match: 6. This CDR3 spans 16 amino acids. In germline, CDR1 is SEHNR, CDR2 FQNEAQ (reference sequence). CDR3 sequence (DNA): TGTGCCAGCAGCCCGCGGACTAGCGGGGGAGCCGGGGAGCTGTTTTTT. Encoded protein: CASSPRTSGGAGELFF.

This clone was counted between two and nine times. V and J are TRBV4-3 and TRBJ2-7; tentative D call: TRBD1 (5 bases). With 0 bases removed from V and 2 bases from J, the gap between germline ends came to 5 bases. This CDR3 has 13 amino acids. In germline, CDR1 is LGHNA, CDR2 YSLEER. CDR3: CASSQETAYEQYF. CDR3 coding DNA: TGCGCCAGCAGCCAAGAGACAGCCTACGAGCAGTACTTC.

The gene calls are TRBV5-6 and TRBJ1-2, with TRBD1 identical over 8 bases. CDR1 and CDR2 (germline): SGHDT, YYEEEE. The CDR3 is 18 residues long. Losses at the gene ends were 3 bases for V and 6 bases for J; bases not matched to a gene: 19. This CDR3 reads CASSWDRSPNPLGDGYTF. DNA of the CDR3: TGTGCCAGCAGCTGGGACAGGTCCCCCAATCCCTTAGGAGATGGCTACACCTTC. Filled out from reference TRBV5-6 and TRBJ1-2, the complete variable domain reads DAGVTQSPTHLIKTRGQQVTLRCSPKSGHDTVSWYQQALGQGPQFIFQYYEEEERQRGNFPDRFSGHQFPNYSSELNVNALLLGDSALYLCASSWDRSPNPLGDGYTFGSGTRLTVV.

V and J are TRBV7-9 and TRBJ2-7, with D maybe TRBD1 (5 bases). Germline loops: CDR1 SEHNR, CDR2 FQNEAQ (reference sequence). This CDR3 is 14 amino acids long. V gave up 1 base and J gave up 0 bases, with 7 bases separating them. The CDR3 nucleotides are TGTGCCAGCAGCTTAGGACAGAACTCCTACGAGCAGTACTTC. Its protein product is CASSLGQNSYEQYF.

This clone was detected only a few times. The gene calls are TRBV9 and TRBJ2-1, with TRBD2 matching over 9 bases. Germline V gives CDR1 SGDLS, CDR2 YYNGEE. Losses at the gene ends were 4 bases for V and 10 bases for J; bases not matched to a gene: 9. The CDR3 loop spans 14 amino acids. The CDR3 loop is CASSTGLAEYEQFF. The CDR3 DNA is TGTGCCAGCAGCACGGGACTAGCAGAATACGAGCAGTTCTTC.

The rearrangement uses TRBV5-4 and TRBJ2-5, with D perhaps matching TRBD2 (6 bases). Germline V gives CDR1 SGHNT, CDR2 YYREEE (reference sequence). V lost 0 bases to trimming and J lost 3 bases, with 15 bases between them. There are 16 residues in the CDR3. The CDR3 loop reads CASSLEGWGEKETQYF. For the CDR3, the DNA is TGTGCCAGCAGCTTGGAGGGGTGGGGGGAAAAAGAGACCCAGTACTTC.

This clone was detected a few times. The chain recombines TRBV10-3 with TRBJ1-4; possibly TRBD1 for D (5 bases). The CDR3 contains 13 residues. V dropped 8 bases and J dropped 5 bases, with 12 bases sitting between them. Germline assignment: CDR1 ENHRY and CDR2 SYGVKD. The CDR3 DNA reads TGTGCCATCGGGAGGGACCCAAATGAAAAACTGTTTTTT. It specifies CAIGRDPNEKLFF.

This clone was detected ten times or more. The CDR3 here is CASARDTDTQYF. The CDR3 nucleotides read TGTGCCAGCGCCAGGGACACAGATACGCAGTATTTT. This sequence joins TRBV7-6 and TRBJ2-3, with D possibly TRBD1 on 5 matching bases. CDR1 and CDR2 from the germline V gene are SGHVS and FNYEAQ. Trimming took 8 bases from V and 2 from J, leaving 8 bases between them. CDR3 length equals 12 residues.

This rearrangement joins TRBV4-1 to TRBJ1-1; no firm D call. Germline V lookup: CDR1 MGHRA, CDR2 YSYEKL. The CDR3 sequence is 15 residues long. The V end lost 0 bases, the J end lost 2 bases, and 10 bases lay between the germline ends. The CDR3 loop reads CASSQDRRGNTEAFF. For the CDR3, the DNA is TGCGCCAGCAGCCAAGATAGGCGGGGTAACACTGAAGCTTTCTTT.